The present entry profiles one T cell receptor beta chain with its context. The antigen is unknown. Only in-frame clones appear in the TCRdb table, and some are missing; sequencing was by immunoSEQ multiplex PCR. There are 85,000 to 120,000 clones in the sample; nearly 95% occur only once, and roughly 3.1% lies in the top ten. The data belong to a study of T cells in pancreatic ductal adenocarcinoma. Study results and caveats: The resected cohort was biased toward the minority with early-stage disease.

The CDR3 runs to 15 residues. V was pared by 4 bases and J by 1 base, with 2 bases of the junction left unmatched. The germline gives CDR1 LNHDA, CDR2 SQIVND (reference sequence). No neoadjuvant therapy was given to the selected pancreatic ductal adenocarcinoma patients before their surgery. The origin of this receptor is a human donor with pancreatic ductal adenocarcinoma. The V and J genes are TRBV19 and TRBJ2-2, with 8 bases fitting TRBD1. Sequencing was carried out using PBMCs. CDR3 bases: TGTGCCAGTAGTAAGGACAGGGAGAACACCGGGGAGCTGTTTTTT. Protein sequence: CASSKDRENTGELFF.